This entry is about one TCR beta chain. No antigen is known for it. This sample is drawn from a study of T cell responses to AZD1222 COVID-19 vaccine. Notes on the study in general: A mostly white British donor set with more females was recruited, and clonal diversity was possibly underestimated. Among vaccine-associated CD4 TCRs, coverage spanned spike, with dominance at 160-218 and 743-854. Among spike-specific TCRs, nearly half reportedly target unmutated variant regions.

Looked up from germline, CDR1 is MDHEN and CDR2 is SYDVKM. The CDR3 consists of 14 residues. The V and J ends lost 2 bases and 4 bases respectively, with 9 bases between them. Libraries were prepared by immunoSEQ multiplex PCR; TCRdb keeps only in-frame clonotypes and omits some of them. Among approximately 160,000 clones, around 90% were seen once, and the ten largest hold 4.5% to 6.5%. The chain employs TRBV28 and TRBJ1-3; D is possibly TRBD1 (5 bases). The TCR originated in an adult in good health. The material was peripheral blood, obtained on day 0 of AZD1222 vaccination. As DNA, the CDR3 is TGTGCCAGCAGTTTAATCAGGGTCGGAAACACCATATATTTT. Translating gives CASSLIRVGNTIYF. Full variable domain (remainder filled in from reference TRBV28 and TRBJ1-3): DVKVTQSSRYLVKRTGEKVFLECVQDMDHENMFWYRQDPGLGLRLIYFSYDVKMKEKGDIPEGYSVSREKKERFSLILESASTNQTSMYLCASSLIRVGNTIYFGEGSWLTVV.